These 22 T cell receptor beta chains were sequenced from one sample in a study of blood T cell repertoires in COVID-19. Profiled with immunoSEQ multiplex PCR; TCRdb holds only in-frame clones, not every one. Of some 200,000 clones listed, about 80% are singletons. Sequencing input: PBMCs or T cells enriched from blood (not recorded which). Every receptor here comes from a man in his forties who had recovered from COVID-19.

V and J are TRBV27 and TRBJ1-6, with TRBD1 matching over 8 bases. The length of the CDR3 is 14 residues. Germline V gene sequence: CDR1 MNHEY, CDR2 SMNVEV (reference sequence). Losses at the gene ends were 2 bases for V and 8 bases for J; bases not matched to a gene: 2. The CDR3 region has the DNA TGTGCCAGCAGTTTAGACAGGGGCTATTCACCCCTCCACTTT. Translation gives CASSLDRGYSPLHF.

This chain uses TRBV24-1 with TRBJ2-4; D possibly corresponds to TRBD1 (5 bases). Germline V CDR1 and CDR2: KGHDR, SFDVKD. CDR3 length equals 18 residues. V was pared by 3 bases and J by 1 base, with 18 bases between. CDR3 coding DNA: TGTGCCACCAGTGATCTCCCGGACACCCTGAGGGCCAAAAACATTCAGTACTTC. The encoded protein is CATSDLPDTLRAKNIQYF.

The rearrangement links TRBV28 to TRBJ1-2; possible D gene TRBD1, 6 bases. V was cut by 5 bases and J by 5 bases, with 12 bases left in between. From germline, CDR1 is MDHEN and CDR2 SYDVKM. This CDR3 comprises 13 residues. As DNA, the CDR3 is TGTGCCAGCAGTAACGCAGGGGTTTATGGCTACACCTTC. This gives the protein CASSNAGVYGYTF.

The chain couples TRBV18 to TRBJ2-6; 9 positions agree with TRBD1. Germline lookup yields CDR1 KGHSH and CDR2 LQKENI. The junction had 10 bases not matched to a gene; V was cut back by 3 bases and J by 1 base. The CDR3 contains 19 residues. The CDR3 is CASSPEGQGYSSGANVLTF. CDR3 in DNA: TGTGCCAGCTCACCTGAGGGACAGGGTTACTCTTCTGGGGCCAACGTCCTGACTTTC.

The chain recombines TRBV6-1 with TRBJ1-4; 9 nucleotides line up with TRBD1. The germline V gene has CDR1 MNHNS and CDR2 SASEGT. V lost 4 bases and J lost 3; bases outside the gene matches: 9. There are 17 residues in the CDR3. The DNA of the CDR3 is TGTGCCAGCAGTGGGGGACAGGGAAGTGTAGCTAATGAAAAACTGTTTTTT. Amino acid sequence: CASSGGQGSVANEKLFF.

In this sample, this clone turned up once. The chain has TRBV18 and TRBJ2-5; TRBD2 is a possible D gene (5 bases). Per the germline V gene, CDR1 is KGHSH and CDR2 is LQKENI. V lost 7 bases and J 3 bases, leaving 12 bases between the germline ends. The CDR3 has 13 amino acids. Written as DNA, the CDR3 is TGTGCCAGCTGGAGGCTCGGTGAAGAGACCCAGTACTTC. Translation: CASWRLGEETQYF. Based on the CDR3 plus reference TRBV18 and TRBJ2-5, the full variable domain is NAGVMQNPRHLVRRRGQEARLRCSPMKGHSHVYWYRQLPEEGLKFMVYLQKENIIDESGMPKERFSAEFPKEGPSILRIQQVVRGDSAAYFCASWRLGEETQYFGPGTRLLVL.

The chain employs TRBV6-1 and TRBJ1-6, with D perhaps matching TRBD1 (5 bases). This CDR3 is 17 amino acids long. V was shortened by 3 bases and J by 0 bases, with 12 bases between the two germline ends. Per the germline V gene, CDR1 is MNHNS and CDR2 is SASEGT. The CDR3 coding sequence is TGTGCCAGCAGTGATTACGGGGGGAGCTCCTATAATTCACCCCTCCACTTT. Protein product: CASSDYGGSSYNSPLHF.

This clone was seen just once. The CDR3 reads CASSLSQTTNEQFF. CDR3 bases: TGTGCCAGCAGCTTGTCACAGACTACGAATGAGCAGTTCTTC. The rearrangement joins TRBV5-6 to TRBJ2-1, with a tentative D call TRBD2 (5 bases). The length of the CDR3 is 14 residues. V shed 1 base and J shed 7 bases, with 12 bases lying between them. The germline V gene has CDR1 SGHDT and CDR2 YYEEEE.

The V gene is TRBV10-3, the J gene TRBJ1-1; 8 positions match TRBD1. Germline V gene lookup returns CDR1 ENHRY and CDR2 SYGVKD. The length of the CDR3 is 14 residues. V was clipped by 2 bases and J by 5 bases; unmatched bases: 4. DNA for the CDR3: TGTGCCATCAGTGAGGGACAGGGAATAACTGAAGCTTTCTTT. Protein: CAISEGQGITEAFF.

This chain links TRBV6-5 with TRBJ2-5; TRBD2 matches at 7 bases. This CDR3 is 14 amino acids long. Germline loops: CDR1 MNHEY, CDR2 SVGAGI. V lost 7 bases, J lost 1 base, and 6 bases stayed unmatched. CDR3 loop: CASTMGGVQETQYF. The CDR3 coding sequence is TGTGCCAGCACTATGGGGGGGGTCCAAGAGACCCAGTACTTC.

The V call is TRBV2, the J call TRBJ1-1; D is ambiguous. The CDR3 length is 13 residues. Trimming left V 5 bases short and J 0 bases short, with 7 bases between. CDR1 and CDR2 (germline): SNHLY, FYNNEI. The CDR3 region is CASSLQLNTEAFF. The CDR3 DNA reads TGTGCCAGCAGTCTACAGCTGAACACTGAAGCTTTCTTT.

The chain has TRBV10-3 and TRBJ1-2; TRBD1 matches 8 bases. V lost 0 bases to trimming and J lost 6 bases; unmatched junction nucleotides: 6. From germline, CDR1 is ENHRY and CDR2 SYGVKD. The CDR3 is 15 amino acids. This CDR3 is CAISESRQGSNGYTF. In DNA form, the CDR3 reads TGTGCCATCAGTGAGTCACGACAGGGGAGTAATGGCTACACCTTC.

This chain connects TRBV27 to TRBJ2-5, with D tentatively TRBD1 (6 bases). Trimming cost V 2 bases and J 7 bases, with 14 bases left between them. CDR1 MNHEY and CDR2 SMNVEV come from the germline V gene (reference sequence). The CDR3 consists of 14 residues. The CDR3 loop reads CASSLVDRFGTQYF. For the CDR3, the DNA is TGTGCCAGCAGTTTAGTTGACAGGTTCGGGACCCAGTACTTC.

This CDR3 reads CASSQNQGEPQHF. The CDR3, as DNA: TGTGCCAGCAGCCAAAACCAGGGTGAACCCCAGCATTTT. The chain combines TRBV11-2 with TRBJ1-5, with a tentative D call TRBD1 (5 bases). Germline V CDR1 and CDR2: SGHAT, FQNNGV. V was clipped by 5 bases and J by 10 bases, with 15 bases between them. The CDR3 contains 13 residues.

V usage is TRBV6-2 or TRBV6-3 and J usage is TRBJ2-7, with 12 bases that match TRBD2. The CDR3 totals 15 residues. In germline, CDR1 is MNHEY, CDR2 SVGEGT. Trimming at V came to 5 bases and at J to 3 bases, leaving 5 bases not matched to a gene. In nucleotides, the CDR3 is TGTGCCAGCAGTGAGACTAGCGGGGGATTCTACGAGCAGTACTTC. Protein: CASSETSGGFYEQYF.

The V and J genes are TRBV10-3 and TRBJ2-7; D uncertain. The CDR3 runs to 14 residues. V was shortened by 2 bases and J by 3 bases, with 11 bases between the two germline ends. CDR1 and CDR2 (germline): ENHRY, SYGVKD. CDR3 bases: TGTGCCATCAGTGAGCGTGAGTCCCTCTACGAGCAGTACTTC. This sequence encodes CAISERESLYEQYF.

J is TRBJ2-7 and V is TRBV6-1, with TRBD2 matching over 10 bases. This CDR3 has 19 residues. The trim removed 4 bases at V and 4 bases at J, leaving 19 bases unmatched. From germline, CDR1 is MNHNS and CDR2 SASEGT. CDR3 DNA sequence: TGTGCCAGCAGTGCGGTAAGGCTAGCGGGGGCCAAAACTATTTACGAGCAGTACTTC. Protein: CASSAVRLAGAKTIYEQYF.

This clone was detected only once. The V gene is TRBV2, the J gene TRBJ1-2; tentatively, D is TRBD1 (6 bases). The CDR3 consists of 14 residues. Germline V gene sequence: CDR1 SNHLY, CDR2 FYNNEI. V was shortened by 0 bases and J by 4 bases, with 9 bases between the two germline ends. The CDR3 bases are TGTGCCAGCAGTGAAGCTCAGGGGTTCTATGGCTACACCTTC. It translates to CASSEAQGFYGYTF.

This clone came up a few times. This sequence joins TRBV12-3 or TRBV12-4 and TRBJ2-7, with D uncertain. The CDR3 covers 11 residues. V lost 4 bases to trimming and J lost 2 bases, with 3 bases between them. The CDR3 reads CASSSAYEQYF. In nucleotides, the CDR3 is TGTGCCAGCAGTTCCGCCTACGAGCAGTACTTC.

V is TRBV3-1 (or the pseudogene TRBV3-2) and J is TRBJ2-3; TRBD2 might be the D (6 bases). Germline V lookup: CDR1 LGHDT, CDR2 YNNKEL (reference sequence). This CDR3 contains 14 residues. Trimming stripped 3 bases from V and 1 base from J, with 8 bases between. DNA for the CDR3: TGTGCCAGCAGCCACACGGGGGGCACAGATACGCAGTATTTT. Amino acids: CASSHTGGTDTQYF.

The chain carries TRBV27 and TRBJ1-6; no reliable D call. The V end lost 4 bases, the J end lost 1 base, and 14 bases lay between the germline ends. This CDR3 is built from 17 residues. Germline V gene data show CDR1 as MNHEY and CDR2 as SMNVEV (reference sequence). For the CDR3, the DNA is TGTGCCAGCAGTTATATTCCCCGGGATTCCTATAATTCACCCCTCCACTTT. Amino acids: CASSYIPRDSYNSPLHF.

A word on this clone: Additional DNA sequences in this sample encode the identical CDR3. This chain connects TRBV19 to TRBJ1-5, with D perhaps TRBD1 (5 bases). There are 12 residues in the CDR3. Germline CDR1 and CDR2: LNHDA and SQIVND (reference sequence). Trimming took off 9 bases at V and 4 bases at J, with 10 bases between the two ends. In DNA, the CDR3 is TGTGCCAGCCGACAGCTTAATCAGCCCCAGCATTTT. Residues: CASRQLNQPQHF.